The 2 T cell receptor beta chains below all came from one sample that was sequenced in a study of blood T cell repertoires in COVID-19. TCRdb keeps only in-frame clones here, not all; method: immunoSEQ multiplex PCR. The profile shows roughly 150,000 clones, approximately 91% of them singletons. The specimen was peripheral blood. The receptor source for this set is a man aged 18 to 29 with COVID-19, enrolled during active disease.

The chain couples TRBV5-4 to TRBJ2-7; TRBD1 might be the D (6 bases). The CDR3 sequence is 14 residues long. Germline loops: CDR1 SGHNT, CDR2 YYREEE (reference sequence). The V end lost 0 bases, the J end lost 5 bases, and 12 bases lay between the germline ends. The CDR3 loop reads CASSLVQGPHEQYF. The CDR3 coding sequence is TGTGCCAGCAGCTTGGTACAGGGACCCCACGAGCAGTACTTC.

The gene calls are TRBV2 and TRBJ2-1; TRBD2 agrees at 7 bases. Germline-derived CDR1 and CDR2 are SNHLY and FYNNEI. V shed 10 bases, J shed 5 bases, and the junction held 11 bases outside the gene matches. The CDR3 spans 14 residues. The DNA of the CDR3 is TGTGCCATATTGGGCGGGAGTAGGGACAATGAGCAGTTCTTC. Translation: CAILGGSRDNEQFF.